There are a few counts of the clone carrying this T cell receptor beta chain. Its antigen is unknown. MiXCR, applied by TCRdb to the 5' RACE reads, yields one record per CDR3 protein. Here the sample spans around 410,000 distinct CDR3 sequences, less than 25% being singletons. This specimen comes from a study of T-cell memory formation after mild COVID-19. Germline values: CDR1 SGHTA, CDR2 FQGNSA. Trimming removed 2 bases from V and 2 bases from J, with 11 bases in between. The CDR3 runs 15 residues. The study, taken as a whole, reports: Clones which contracted sat mainly in CM and EM if CD4+, and in EMRA if CD8+. Some clones that responded were present in memory (sampled pre-infection), which suggests cross-reactive memory joined.

Sequencing used PBMCs or a T cell subset sorted from them (not recorded which). This chain joins TRBV7-2 and TRBJ2-3; no clear D. This receptor was taken from an adult woman who had mild COVID-19 (a few samples of this study predate the infection). Cell type and time point are not known. CDR3: CASSLLDGYTDTQYF. CDR3 DNA sequence: TGTGCCAGCAGCTTATTGGATGGCTACACAGATACGCAGTATTTT.